These T cell receptor beta chains were read from a single sample in a study of cytomegalovirus exposure and HLA in healthy donors. Sequencing used immunoSEQ multiplex PCR; TCRdb keeps in-frame clones, though not all of them. This sample has 100,000 or so clones, with roughly 82% found just once. The sample taken for sequencing was PBMCs. Every receptor here comes from a woman aged 18 to 35 in good health and CMV-seronegative. Both conserved end residues are part of each CDR3. D genes are given only for firm matches. Expanded clones are given a class, and other clones once, few, many or no size at all.

d_gene	abundance	v_gene	len	j_gene	CDR3nt	CDR3aa
NA	NA	TRBV19	14	TRBJ2-5	TGTGCCAGTAGTCCAGGGCCCTGGGTAGAGACCCAGTACTTC	CASSPGPWVETQYF
TRBD1	NA	TRBV27	15	TRBJ1-5	TGTGCCAGCAGTCCTCAGGGACAGGGGAGTCAGCCCCAGCATTTT	CASSPQGQGSQPQHF
TRBD2	NA	TRBV5-1	17	TRBJ2-3	TGCGCCAGCAGCCCCGAGTTGCAGCGGGGTTACACAGATACGCAGTATTTT	CASSPELQRGYTDTQYF
NA	few	TRBV10-2	14	TRBJ1-2	TGCGCCACCACCAAGGGGGGGCCCGTCTATGGCTACACCTTC	CATTKGGPVYGYTF
TRBD1	NA	TRBV7-9	17	TRBJ2-7	TGTGCCAGCAGCTTAATTAGTTCAGGGGGCGGCGCCTACGAGCAGTACTTC	CASSLISSGGGAYEQYF
TRBD1	NA	TRBV13	18	TRBJ1-6	TGTGCCAGCAGCCCATTCAAGACAGGGGACTCCTATAATTCACCCCTCCACTTT	CASSPFKTGDSYNSPLHF
NA	NA	TRBV2	16	TRBJ2-7	TGTGCCAGCAGTGATGGGCAGGGCATGTTCAACTACGAGCAGTACTTC	CASSDGQGMFNYEQYF
NA	NA	TRBV5-1	14	TRBJ1-1	TGCGCCAGCAGCTTGGGAGGGTTTAACACTGAAGCTTTCTTT	CASSLGGFNTEAFF
TRBD1	NA	TRBV5-1	16	TRBJ1-1	TGCGCCAGCAGCTTGGTAGCAGGGGGCTGGAACACTGAAGCTTTCTTT	CASSLVAGGWNTEAFF
TRBD1	NA	TRBV6-4	15	TRBJ1-4	TGTGCCAGCAGTGACTCTTTCGGGACAGGGGAAAAACTGTTTTTT	CASSDSFGTGEKLFF
TRBD2	NA	TRBV4-3	16	TRBJ2-1	TGCGCCAGCAGCCAAGTCGGTAGCGGGAGGTACAATGAGCAGTTCTTC	CASSQVGSGRYNEQFF
NA	NA	TRBV27	15	TRBJ1-1	TGTGCCAGCAGACTTACCGCGACATCCTACACTGAAGCTTTCTTT	CASRLTATSYTEAFF
NA	NA	TRBV18	13	TRBJ2-7	TGTGCCAGCTCACCAAGCGCAACCTACGAGCAGTACTTC	CASSPSATYEQYF
NA	once	TRBV7-8	14	TRBJ2-2	TGTGCCAGCAGCCCACGACTGAACACCGGGGAGCTGTTTTTT	CASSPRLNTGELFF
NA	NA	TRBV5-3	17	TRBJ1-1	TGTGCCAGAAGCTTGGTAACGGGGTTGGTGATGAACACTGAAGCTTTCTTT	CARSLVTGLVMNTEAFF
NA	NA	TRBV11-2	15	TRBJ2-7	TGTGCCAGCAGCCGCCACCTTGACAGCCCCTACGAGCAGTACTTC	CASSRHLDSPYEQYF
TRBD1	NA	TRBV28	13	TRBJ1-1	TGTGCCAGCAGTGACAGGGTAACGACTGAAGCTTTCTTT	CASSDRVTTEAFF
TRBD2	NA	TRBV11-1	16	TRBJ2-5	TGTGCCAGCAGCCTAAATAGCGGGGGCACACAAGAGACCCAGTACTTC	CASSLNSGGTQETQYF
NA	once	TRBV30	13	TRBJ1-3	TGTGCCTGGAGTGTTGGGCAGGGAGGTTCCATATATTTT	CAWSVGQGGSIYF
NA	NA	TRBV10-1	16	TRBJ1-5	TGCGCCAGCAGTGATGAAAGGACAGAGCCCAATCAGCCCCCGCATTTT	CASSDERTEPNQPPHF
TRBD1	NA	TRBV6-5	14	TRBJ2-7	TGTGCCAGCAGTGAGGACAGGGTTACCTACGAGCAGTACTTC	CASSEDRVTYEQYF
TRBD1	NA	TRBV9	18	TRBJ1-6	TGTGCCAGCAGCGTAGAACCAGGGGGCGCTTCTACTAATTCACCCCTCCACTTT	CASSVEPGGASTNSPLHF
NA	NA	TRBV18	17	TRBJ1-5	TGTGCCAGCTCACTTGACATCCCCGGGACAACACATCAGCCCCAGCATTTT	CASSLDIPGTTHQPQHF
NA	NA	TRBV11-3	14	TRBJ2-7	TGTGCCCGAACCGCGGTCACCCTCTACTACGAGCAGTACTTC	CARTAVTLYYEQYF
NA	NA	TRBV29-1	14	TRBJ2-6	TGCAGCGTTGGGACTTACTCTGGGGCCAACGTCCTGACTTTC	CSVGTYSGANVLTF
NA	NA	TRBV27	15	TRBJ1-2	TGTGCCAGCAGTTTAACAGCTCCCCCCAACTATGGCTACACCTTC	CASSLTAPPNYGYTF
TRBD2	NA	TRBV7-6	16	TRBJ2-7	TGTGCCAGCAGCTTAGATGTGGCTAGCGGGAGCTACGAGCAGTACTTC	CASSLDVASGSYEQYF
TRBD1	NA	TRBV11-2	15	TRBJ1-2	TGTGCCAGCAGCTTACGACAGGGCTCCCTATATGGCTACACCTTC	CASSLRQGSLYGYTF
NA	NA	TRBV9	15	TRBJ2-2	TGTGCCAGCAGCGTAGTGGCGGAAGAGACCGGGGAGCTGTTTTTT	CASSVVAEETGELFF
NA	NA	TRBV7-2	15	TRBJ2-3	TGTGCCAGCAGCTTAGCGGGGGGGCCGAACGATACGCAGTATTTT	CASSLAGGPNDTQYF
NA	NA	TRBV5-5	13	TRBJ1-3	TGTGCCAGCAGCTTGGGCAGGGGAAACACCATATATTTT	CASSLGRGNTIYF
NA	NA	TRBV9	12	TRBJ2-3	TGTGCCAGCAGTCCCACCCGGGGTACGCAGTATTTT	CASSPTRGTQYF
NA	few	TRBV7-9	14	TRBJ2-7	TGTGCCAGCGCAATGGGGGGGGCTGGAGGCGAGCAGTACTTC	CASAMGGAGGEQYF
NA	once	TRBV2	14	TRBJ2-7	TGTGCCAGCAGTGTGGGGAGGGGGGGCTACGAGCAGTACTTC	CASSVGRGGYEQYF
NA	NA	TRBV6-5	14	TRBJ1-1	TGTGCCAGCAGTTTCACAGGGCTGAACACTGAAGCTTTCTTT	CASSFTGLNTEAFF
NA	NA	TRBV7-8	15	TRBJ2-3	TGTGCCAGCAGCTGGGGGGTCTCTGGGGCAGATACGCAGTATTTT	CASSWGVSGADTQYF
NA	NA	TRBV4-3	13	TRBJ2-1	TGCGCCAGCAGCCAAGTTCCCCAGGGTGGGCAGTTCTTC	CASSQVPQGGQFF
NA	NA	TRBV11-3	13	TRBJ2-5	TGTGCCAGCAGCGCAAGAGGCCTAGAGACCCAGTACTTC	CASSARGLETQYF
NA	NA	TRBV15	14	TRBJ2-5	TGTGCCACCAGCATAATAGCGGTTATGGAGACCCAGTACTTC	CATSIIAVMETQYF
NA	NA	TRBV20-1	11	TRBJ2-5	TGCAGTGCTGGCTACCAAGAGACCCAGTACTTC	CSAGYQETQYF
TRBD1	NA	TRBV18	13	TRBJ1-4	TGTGCCAGCTCACTTGGACAGGCTGAAAAACTGTTTTTT	CASSLGQAEKLFF
NA	NA	TRBV9	15	TRBJ1-4	TGTGCCAGCAGCGTTGGGAACAGGGCCCTGGATCAACTGTTTTTT	CASSVGNRALDQLFF
NA	NA	TRBV29-1	17	TRBJ2-2	TGCAGCGTTCCCGCGGGCCCAGCCCAGACTTACGACGGGGAGCTGTTTTTT	CSVPAGPAQTYDGELFF
TRBD1	NA	TRBV5-8	15	TRBJ1-5	TGTGCCAGCAGTCAAGGACAGGGTGCCAATCAGCCCCAGCATTTT	CASSQGQGANQPQHF
TRBD1	NA	TRBV9	15	TRBJ2-1	TGTGCCAGCAGCGACCGGGACAGGGGTTTCTATGAGCAGTTCTTC	CASSDRDRGFYEQFF
TRBD1	once	TRBV27	15	TRBJ1-2	TGTGCCAGCAGTCTTCCAGGGGGCTGGGGCTATGGCTACACCTTC	CASSLPGGWGYGYTF
NA	NA	TRBV4-1	15	TRBJ1-2	TGCGCCAGCAGCCTTGGGCTCCACCTTGCCTATGGCTACACCTTC	CASSLGLHLAYGYTF
TRBD1	NA	TRBV7-2	16	TRBJ2-7	TGTGCCAGCAGCTTAGTCACCGGGACAGGGGATCACGAGCAGTACTTC	CASSLVTGTGDHEQYF
NA	NA	TRBV4-3	16	TRBJ2-1	TGCGCCAGCAGCCAAATGTCTTATAGAGATGACAATGAGCAGTTCTTC	CASSQMSYRDDNEQFF
NA	NA	TRBV2	14	TRBJ1-4	TGTGCCAGCGTACGCGGATTATCTAATGAAAAACTGTTTTTT	CASVRGLSNEKLFF
TRBD2	NA	TRBV7-2	17	TRBJ2-7	TGTGCCAGCAGCGAATCACCCCACACTAGCGGTAATTACGAGCAGTACTTC	CASSESPHTSGNYEQYF
TRBD1	NA	TRBV6-6	14	TRBJ2-5	TGTGCCAGCAGTTGGGGACAGTACCAAGAGACCCAGTACTTC	CASSWGQYQETQYF
TRBD1	NA	TRBV19	15	TRBJ1-2	TGTGCCAGTAGTACAAGAAGGGGGCGAGGCTATGGCTACACCTTC	CASSTRRGRGYGYTF
TRBD1	NA	TRBV6-6	13	TRBJ1-1	TGTGCCTCCGACGGACAGGGGGCTACTGAAGCTTTCTTT	CASDGQGATEAFF
TRBD2	NA	TRBV28	17	TRBJ2-3	TGTGCCAGCAGTTTTCTAGCGGGAGGCCCGGTAGGAGATACGCAGTATTTT	CASSFLAGGPVGDTQYF
TRBD2	NA	TRBV5-6	16	TRBJ2-3	TGTGCCAGCAGCTTGATTACGGGGGGACCCACAGATACGCAGTATTTT	CASSLITGGPTDTQYF
NA	NA	TRBV10-3	14	TRBJ2-5	TGTGCCATCAGTGAGGACGAGAGGGAGGAGACCCAGTACTTC	CAISEDEREETQYF
TRBD2	NA	TRBV10-3	15	TRBJ2-7	TGTGCCATCAGTGCCGGGCGGGGGGCATCCTACGAGCAGTACTTC	CAISAGRGASYEQYF
NA	NA	TRBV18	14	TRBJ1-4	TGTGCCAGCTCACCGAGCACAACTAATGAAAAACTGTTTTTT	CASSPSTTNEKLFF
NA	NA	TRBV7-8	17	TRBJ2-1	TGTGCCAGCAGCTTAGACAGGTCATCGGCCCCTTACAATGAGCAGTTCTTC	CASSLDRSSAPYNEQFF